A single sample gave rise to the 25 T cell receptor beta chains below, sequenced in a study of T-cell memory formation after mild COVID-19. TCRdb passed the 5' RACE reads through MiXCR, listing each CDR3 protein once. The sample has approximately 88,000 distinct CDR3 sequences; roughly 25% are singletons. The source material was PBMCs or a T cell subset sorted from them (not recorded which). These receptors originate from a man between 18 and 29 years old who had mild COVID-19 (a few samples of this study predate the infection). Cell type and time point are not known.

This clonotype occurred many times. The chain carries TRBV3-1 and TRBJ2-1, with 7 nucleotides matching TRBD2. With 4 bases clipped from V and 4 bases from J, the junction kept 4 bases outside the gene matches. In germline, CDR1 is LGHDT, CDR2 YNNKEL (reference sequence). The CDR3 loop spans 14 amino acids. CDR3 residues: CASSRGAGYNEQFF. In DNA form, the CDR3 reads TGTGCCAGCAGCCGAGGAGCGGGGTACAATGAGCAGTTCTTC.

This clonotype was observed a few times. The gene calls are TRBV7-2 and TRBJ2-7; possible D gene TRBD1, 5 bases. The V end lost 1 base, the J end lost 4 bases, and 8 bases lay between the germline ends. CDR1 is SGHTA and CDR2 is FQGNSA in the germline V gene. The CDR3 has 13 residues. CDR3 region: CASSLEDSYEQYV. The CDR3 region has the DNA TGTGCCAGCAGCTTAGAAGACAGTTACGAGCAGTACGTC.

This clonotype was seen a few times. The V call is TRBV12-3 or TRBV12-4, the J call TRBJ1-1; TRBD1 is a possible D gene (5 bases). The V gene lost 8 bases and the J gene lost 1 base, with 8 bases spanning the gap. This CDR3 is built from 12 residues. The CDR3 loop is CASVRGNTEAFF. In DNA, the CDR3 is TGTGCCAGCGTAAGGGGGAACACTGAAGCTTTCTTT.

CDR3 amino acids: CASSPPNSGNTIYF. The CDR3 nucleotides read TGTGCCAGCAGCCCCCCCAACTCTGGAAACACCATATATTTT. The rearrangement joins TRBV12-3 or TRBV12-4 to TRBJ1-3; D remains unclear. This CDR3 is 14 amino acids long. Between the trimmed V and J ends, which lost 6 bases and 0 bases, there was a span of 9 bases.

The chain carries TRBV6-5 and TRBJ1-2; maybe TRBD1 (6 bases). Germline V gene sequence: CDR1 MNHEY, CDR2 SVGAGI. Trimming removed 4 bases from V and 3 bases from J, with 15 bases in between. CDR3 length: 15 residues. The chain's CDR3 is CASSFQPQGYYGYTF. Here the CDR3 DNA reads TGTGCCAGCAGTTTCCAGCCACAGGGCTACTATGGCTACACCTTC.

V gene TRBV6-5 combines with J gene TRBJ2-5, with D possibly matching TRBD2 (5 bases). This CDR3 has 14 amino acids. Germline lookup yields CDR1 MNHEY and CDR2 SVGAGI. V was shortened by 0 bases and J by 2 bases, with 7 bases between the two germline ends. As DNA, the CDR3 is TGTGCCAGCAGTTACTCGGGGAGACAAGAGACCCAGTACTTC. As protein: CASSYSGRQETQYF.

The DNA of the CDR3 is TGTGCCAGTAGTATAGTAGGGACAGGGAACACTGAAGCTTTCTTT. Amino acids: CASSIVGTGNTEAFF. V is TRBV19 and J is TRBJ1-1, with 8 bases matching TRBD1. Germline V gene lookup returns CDR1 LNHDA and CDR2 SQIVND (reference sequence). The ends lost 1 base at V and 1 base at J; junction bases unmatched: 2. This CDR3 contains 15 residues. Full variable domain (remainder filled in from reference TRBV19 and TRBJ1-1): DGGITQSPKYLFRKEGQNVTLSCEQNLNHDAMYWYRQDPGQGLRLIYYSQIVNDFQKGDIAEGYSVSREKKESFPLTVTSAQKNPTAFYLCASSIVGTGNTEAFFGQGTRLTVV.

This clonotype came up a few times. This chain connects TRBV12-5 to TRBJ1-5, with 8 bases lining up with TRBD1. V lost 7 bases, J lost 7 bases, and 3 bases stayed unmatched. The CDR3 has 12 amino acids. From germline, CDR1 is LGHNT and CDR2 FRNRAP. CDR3 in amino acids: CASATGGQPQHF. CDR3 DNA: TGTGCTAGTGCTACAGGGGGACAGCCCCAGCATTTT.

V gene TRBV6-5 combines with J gene TRBJ2-5, with a tentative D call TRBD2 (5 bases). CDR3 length: 13 amino acids. V dropped 2 bases and J dropped 5 bases, with 9 bases sitting between them. Germline CDR1 MNHEY, CDR2 SVGAGI. The CDR3 region is CASSYGGGETQYF. CDR3 nucleotide sequence: TGTGCCAGCAGTTACGGAGGCGGTGAGACCCAGTACTTC.

The chain employs TRBV10-3 and TRBJ1-4; D may be TRBD1 (5 bases). The CDR3 is 14 residues long. The V and J ends lost 0 bases and 8 bases respectively, with 10 bases between them. CDR1 ENHRY and CDR2 SYGVKD come from the germline V gene. CDR3 bases: TGTGCCATCAGTGAGTCTGGAGGGGAGGAAAAACTGTTTTTT. Amino acids: CAISESGGEEKLFF.

The rearrangement joins TRBV12-3 or TRBV12-4 to TRBJ2-7; TRBD2 matches at 7 bases. V trimming: 3 bases; J trimming: 6 bases; junction bases outside the gene matches: 2. The CDR3 consists of 12 residues. The DNA for the CDR3 is TGTGCCAGCAGTTTCGGGAGGACCGAGCAGTACTTC. It specifies CASSFGRTEQYF.

This clonotype has more than one count but fewer than ten. This chain uses TRBV6-6 with TRBJ2-5, with D possibly matching TRBD1 (6 bases). V was shortened by 7 bases and J by 2 bases, with 11 bases between the two germline ends. In germline, CDR1 is MNHNY, CDR2 SVGAGI (reference sequence). The CDR3 length is 13 residues. In DNA, the CDR3 is TGTGCCAGCACAGGTCAGGGGCAAGAGACCCAGTACTTC. Amino acids: CASTGQGQETQYF.

This clonotype was recorded once. V is TRBV19 and J is TRBJ2-3; 8 bases fit TRBD1. Trimming took 9 bases from V and 6 from J; bases not matched to a gene: 5. This CDR3 contains 12 residues. Germline lookup yields CDR1 LNHDA and CDR2 SQIVND (reference sequence). The CDR3: CASQGAPDTQYF. DNA for the CDR3: TGTGCCAGCCAGGGGGCGCCTGATACGCAGTATTTT.

This sequence joins TRBV7-3 and TRBJ2-3, with a possible D match to TRBD1 (5 bases). The CDR3 extends over 14 amino acids. Trimming took 0 bases from V and 8 from J, leaving 12 bases between them. Germline CDR1 and CDR2: SGHTA and FQGTGA. CDR3 region: CASSLTSGALTQYF. In DNA, the CDR3 is TGTGCCAGCAGCTTAACGAGTGGGGCTCTTACGCAGTATTTT.

This clonotype was counted a few times. The chain joins TRBV7-9 to TRBJ1-2; 7 bases are a match to TRBD1. Germline V gene data show CDR1 as SEHNR and CDR2 as FQNEAQ (reference sequence). With 3 bases clipped from V and 4 bases from J, the junction kept 11 bases outside the gene matches. The CDR3 length is 16 residues. Written as DNA, the CDR3 is TGTGCCAGCAGCTTTGGGGGACAGAATATTCTCTATGGCTACACCTTC. The encoded protein is CASSFGGQNILYGYTF. Together with reference TRBV7-9 and TRBJ1-2, the CDR3 gives the full variable domain: DTGVSQNPRHKITKRGQNVTFRCDPISEHNRLYWYRQTLGQGPEFLTYFQNEAQLEKSRLLSDRFSAERPKGSFSTLEIQRTEQGDSAMYLCASSFGGQNILYGYTFGSGTRLTVV.

This clonotype was seen only a few times. The rearrangement joins TRBV5-1 to TRBJ2-7; D possibly corresponds to TRBD2 (5 bases). The germline V gene has CDR1 SGHRS and CDR2 YFSETQ. CDR3 length equals 14 residues. Deletions cut 2 bases from V and 2 bases from J, with 11 bases between. CDR3 DNA: TGCGCCAGCAGCTTACCGGGGTCAGCCTACGAGCAGTACTTC. Amino acid sequence: CASSLPGSAYEQYF.

The chain has TRBV7-3 and TRBJ2-1; D is undetermined. The CDR3 is 13 residues long. CDR1 SGHTA and CDR2 FQGTGA come from the germline V gene. Trimming pared 0 bases from V and 8 bases from J, leaving 8 bases between. The CDR3 nucleotides read TGTGCCAGCAGCTTAACCGGTCTGTATGAGCAGTTCTTC. Protein sequence: CASSLTGLYEQFF.

This clonotype was picked up a small number of times. This chain links TRBV20-1 with TRBJ1-1; no clear D. The CDR3 has 13 residues. Germline V gives CDR1 DFQATT, CDR2 SNEGSKA (reference sequence). Trimming took 0 bases from V and 6 from J, leaving 11 bases between them. The CDR3 protein is CSARDSGLPEAFF. Here the CDR3 DNA reads TGCAGTGCTAGAGATTCAGGCCTCCCTGAAGCTTTCTTT.

The rearrangement uses TRBV7-8 and TRBJ2-2, with 14 positions matching TRBD2. Trimming took 4 bases from V and 7 from J; bases not matched to a gene: 11. Germline CDR1 and CDR2: SGHVS and FQNEAQ. The CDR3 is 18 amino acids. This CDR3 is CASSSYPGTSGGFGELFF. DNA of the CDR3: TGTGCCAGCAGCTCCTACCCGGGGACTAGCGGGGGTTTCGGGGAGCTGTTTTTT.

V and J are TRBV11-2 and TRBJ1-5; D unclear. CDR1 and CDR2 from the germline V gene are SGHAT and FQNNGV. With 3 bases removed from V and 2 bases from J, the gap between germline ends came to 8 bases. The CDR3 loop spans 14 amino acids. DNA of the CDR3: TGTGCCAGCAGCTTCCGTGTGGGCAATCAGCCCCAGCATTTT. Protein sequence: CASSFRVGNQPQHF.

The rearrangement uses TRBV7-9 and TRBJ2-7; D might be TRBD1 (6 bases). Germline CDR1 SEHNR, CDR2 FQNEAQ (reference sequence). Between the trimmed V and J ends, which lost 1 base and 5 bases, there was a span of 12 bases. The CDR3 has 14 residues. The CDR3: CASSLVGQIHEQYF. The CDR3 region has the DNA TGTGCCAGCAGCTTAGTGGGACAAATCCACGAGCAGTACTTC.

This clonotype has only a few counts. The J gene is TRBJ1-2, the V gene TRBV4-1; D is unresolved. This CDR3 is 15 amino acids long. From germline, CDR1 is MGHRA and CDR2 YSYEKL. V gave up 0 bases and J gave up 4 bases, with 12 bases separating them. CDR3 nucleotide sequence: TGCGCCAGCAGCCAAGAGGCACACCCTCTCTATGGCTACACCTTC. The encoded protein is CASSQEAHPLYGYTF.

CDR3 sequence reads: CASNFQGARAEAFF. The CDR3, as DNA: TGTGCCAGCAATTTCCAGGGGGCGCGGGCTGAAGCTTTCTTT. This chain joins TRBV27 and TRBJ1-1, with TRBD1 matching over 8 bases. J lost 6 bases, V lost 7 bases, and 10 bases had no gene match. CDR3 length equals 14 residues. Germline loops: CDR1 MNHEY, CDR2 SMNVEV (reference sequence).

The chain recombines TRBV6-2 or TRBV6-3 with TRBJ1-2; the D is unclear. V lost 2 bases, J lost 3 bases, and 16 bases lay in between. The germline gives CDR1 MNHEY, CDR2 SVGEGT. The CDR3 extends over 16 amino acids. CDR3 region: CASSYDWVPGDYGYTF. The CDR3, as DNA: TGTGCCAGCAGTTACGATTGGGTTCCCGGCGACTATGGCTACACCTTC.

CDR3 nucleotide sequence: TGTGCCAGCAGGCCTGGGACTGCCGGTGAAAAACTGTTTTTT. This translates into CASRPGTAGEKLFF. The chain joins TRBV7-2 to TRBJ1-4; a weak D match, TRBD1 (5 bases). From germline, CDR1 is SGHTA and CDR2 FQGNSA. CDR3 length: 14 amino acids. V was cut by 6 bases and J by 7 bases, with 15 bases left in between.